These 8 T cell receptor beta chains were all obtained from the same sample, sequenced in a study of response to subunit inactivated influenza vaccine. One entry per CDR3 protein, called by TCRdb with MiXCR from the RT-PCR reads. Counted here are about 530,000 distinct CDR3 sequences, 12% occurring once; the ten biggest clones make up more than 8.5%. Sequencing was performed on PBMCs from blood, taken on the day of vaccination. These receptors were obtained from a man aged 45-65 years who received an inactivated influenza vaccine.

Concerning this clonotype: No conserved phenylalanine or tryptophan ends this CDR3, so it is likely a read error. The DNA is left out, because the CDR3 cannot be placed on it with certainty; the CDR3 is given as TCRdb lists it. The V call is TRBV25-1, the J call TRBJ2-2; the D call in the table, TRBD2, was not verified against the DNA. Both ends counted, the CDR3 spans 9 residues. Germline V gene data show CDR1 as MGHDK and CDR2 as SYGVNS. The CDR3 reads CASSRVARA.

This clonotype was counted at least ten times. This sequence joins TRBV28 and TRBJ1-2; D remains unclear. This CDR3 is 15 amino acids long. CDR1 is MDHEN, CDR2 SYDVKM, per germline. V dropped 5 bases and J dropped 1 base, with 14 bases sitting between them. This chain's CDR3 is CASSLRGGINYGYTF. CDR3 nucleotides: TGTGCCAGCAGTCTACGGGGAGGGATTAACTATGGCTACACCTTC.

This clonotype was counted between two and nine times. The J gene is TRBJ1-1, the V gene TRBV6-1; no definite D call. The ends were cut back, 5 bases at V and 0 bases at J, with 7 bases in the middle. Germline V gene sequence: CDR1 MNHNS, CDR2 SASEGT. The CDR3 spans 13 residues. Written as DNA, the CDR3 is TGTGCCAGCAGTCGAGCGATGAACACTGAAGCTTTCTTT. Translated: CASSRAMNTEAFF.

V usage is TRBV19 and J usage is TRBJ2-3; 12 bases align to TRBD2. Germline V gene sequence: CDR1 LNHDA, CDR2 SQIVND (reference sequence). V lost 6 bases and J lost 0; bases outside the gene matches: 4. The CDR3 is made up of 16 amino acids. For the CDR3, the DNA is TGTGCCAGTAGAACTAGCGGGGGGACTAGCACAGATACGCAGTATTTT. Translated: CASRTSGGTSTDTQYF.

This clonotype has only a few counts. The rearrangement joins TRBV5-1 to TRBJ2-1, with unresolved D. CDR3 length: 15 residues. From germline, CDR1 is SGHRS and CDR2 YFSETQ. Trimming pared 0 bases from V and 5 bases from J, leaving 12 bases between. CDR3 nucleotide sequence: TGCGCCAGCAGCTTGGCCGGTTCTGCCCACAATGAGCAGTTCTTC. The encoded protein is CASSLAGSAHNEQFF.

There are a few counts of this clonotype. This chain uses TRBV5-5 with TRBJ2-5; tentatively, D is TRBD1 or TRBD2 (5 bases each). CDR3 length: 15 amino acids. Germline CDR1 reads SGHKS; CDR2 reads YYEKEE (reference sequence). V shed 4 bases and J shed 5 bases, with 18 bases lying between them. The CDR3 loop reads CASSERFEGLETQYF. The CDR3, as DNA: TGTGCCAGCAGCGAGAGATTTGAGGGGCTGGAGACCCAGTACTTC.

Many counts were recorded for this clonotype. This chain uses TRBV29-1 with TRBJ2-7; perhaps D is TRBD1 or TRBD2 (6 bases each). The CDR3 loop spans 14 amino acids. V dropped 4 bases and J dropped 7 bases, with 20 bases sitting between them. Per germline, CDR1 SQVTM and CDR2 ANQGSEA. The CDR3 region has the DNA TGCAGCGTTGGAGGGGGGCAGGGCCCCCGGGAGCAGTACTTC. Its translation is CSVGGGQGPREQYF.

This clonotype was counted ten times or more. The chain couples TRBV5-1 to TRBJ1-2; the D is unclear. This CDR3 spans 14 amino acids. The V end was cut by 4 bases, the J end by 1 base, with 11 bases between. CDR1 and CDR2 from the germline V gene are SGHRS and YFSETQ. CDR3: CASSRSELNYGYTF. CDR3 DNA: TGCGCCAGCAGCAGATCGGAACTTAACTATGGCTACACCTTC.